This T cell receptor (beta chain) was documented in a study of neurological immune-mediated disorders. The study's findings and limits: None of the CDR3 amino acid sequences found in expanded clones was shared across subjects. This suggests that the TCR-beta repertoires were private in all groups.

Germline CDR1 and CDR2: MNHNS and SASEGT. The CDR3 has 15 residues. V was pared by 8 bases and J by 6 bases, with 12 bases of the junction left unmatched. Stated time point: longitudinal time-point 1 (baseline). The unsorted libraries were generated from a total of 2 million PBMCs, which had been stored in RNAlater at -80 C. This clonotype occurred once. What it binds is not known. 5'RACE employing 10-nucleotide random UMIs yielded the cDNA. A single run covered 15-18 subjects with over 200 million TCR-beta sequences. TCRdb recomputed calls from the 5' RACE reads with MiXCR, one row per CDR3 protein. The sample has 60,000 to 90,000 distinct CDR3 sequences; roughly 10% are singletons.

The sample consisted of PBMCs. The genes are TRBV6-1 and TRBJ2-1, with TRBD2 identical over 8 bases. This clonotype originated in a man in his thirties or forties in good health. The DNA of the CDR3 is TGTGCCAGCCTCCTCTGGAGTAGCGGGACCAATGAGCAGTTCTTC. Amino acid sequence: CASLLWSSGTNEQFF.